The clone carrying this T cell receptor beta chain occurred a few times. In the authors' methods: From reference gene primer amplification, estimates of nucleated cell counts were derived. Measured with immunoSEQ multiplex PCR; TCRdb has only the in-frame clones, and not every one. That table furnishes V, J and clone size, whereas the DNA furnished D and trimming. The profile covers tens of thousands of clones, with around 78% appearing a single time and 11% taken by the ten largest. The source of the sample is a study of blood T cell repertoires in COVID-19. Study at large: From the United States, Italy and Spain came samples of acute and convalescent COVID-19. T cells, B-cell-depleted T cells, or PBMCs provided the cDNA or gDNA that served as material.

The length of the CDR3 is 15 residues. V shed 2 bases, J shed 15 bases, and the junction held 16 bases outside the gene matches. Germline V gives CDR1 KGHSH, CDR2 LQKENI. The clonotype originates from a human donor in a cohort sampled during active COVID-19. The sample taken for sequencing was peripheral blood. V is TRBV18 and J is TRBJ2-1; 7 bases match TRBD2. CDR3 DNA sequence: TGTGCCAGCTCACCAGCGGGGGAGAGTAGTAGCTGGCGGTTCTTC. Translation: CASSPAGESSSWRFF. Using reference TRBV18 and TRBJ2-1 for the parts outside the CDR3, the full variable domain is NAGVMQNPRHLVRRRGQEARLRCSPMKGHSHVYWYRQLPEEGLKFMVYLQKENIIDESGMPKERFSAEFPKEGPSILRIQQVVRGDSAAYFCASSPAGESSSWRFFGPGTRLTVL.